The 4 T cell receptor beta chains below come from one sample, sequenced in a study of early stage breast cancer tumors (dated by TCRdb to 2016 to 2017). Library generation was performed with the immunoSEQ multiplex PCR assay. The clones in this table, taken by TCRdb from immuneACCESS, are in-frame only. Not every clone is retained; where verified, under half of the shortfall comes from an unresolved V gene, and the cause of the rest is unknown. The sample includes approximately 75,000 clones, with around 80% observed a single time. The leading ten clones occupy about 4.5% of the sample. Sequencing used blood. These receptors came from a person aged 35 to 50 with breast cancer.

This chain uses TRBV7-9 with TRBJ2-7; weak D call: TRBD1 (5 bases). Per the germline V gene, CDR1 is SEHNR and CDR2 is FQNEAQ (reference sequence). This CDR3 has 16 amino acids. The V end was cut by 6 bases, the J end by 2 bases, with 20 bases between. The CDR3: CASSHYRNVRAYEQYF. CDR3 nucleotide sequence: TGTGCCAGCAGTCACTATCGGAATGTCAGGGCCTACGAGCAGTACTTC.

The chain carries TRBV14 and TRBJ2-1; 7 bases match TRBD1. The ends lost 0 bases at V and 3 bases at J; junction bases unmatched: 5. The CDR3 contains 16 residues. Germline V lookup: CDR1 SGHDN, CDR2 FVKESK. CDR3: CASSQDTQGFYNEQFF. Here the CDR3 DNA reads TGTGCCAGCAGCCAAGATACACAGGGGTTCTACAATGAGCAGTTCTTC.

This clone showed up many times. The rearrangement joins TRBV28 to TRBJ2-7; D is unresolved. The germline V gene encodes CDR1 MDHEN and CDR2 SYDVKM. CDR3 length equals 14 residues. The ends were cut back, 5 bases at V and 4 bases at J, with 15 bases in the middle. CDR3 residues: CASSNLKTAYEQYF. The CDR3 coding sequence is TGTGCCAGCAGTAACCTTAAAACGGCGTACGAGCAGTACTTC.

V and J are TRBV19 and TRBJ1-1; D gene uncertain. The CDR3 is 15 amino acids. The V gene's germline CDR1 is LNHDA and CDR2 SQIVND (reference sequence). Trimming cost V 3 bases and J 0 bases, with 11 bases left between them. CDR3 bases: TGTGCCAGTAGTATGAACCAACCCATGAACACTGAAGCTTTCTTT. Translating gives CASSMNQPMNTEAFF.